Listed here is a single TCR beta chain. The germline V gene encodes CDR1 SGHDN and CDR2 FVKESK. The CDR3 runs to 15 residues. V gave up 1 base and J gave up 9 bases, with 16 bases separating them. Produced via immunoSEQ multiplex PCR; TCRdb's table is partial and in-frame only. The sample lists about 100,000 clones, approximately 94% occurring once. These data come from a study of T cell changes during pregnancy in multiple sclerosis. The TCR was taken from a female donor with multiple sclerosis, enrolled in a pregnancy study. This sample comprised peripheral blood, obtained before pregnancy. The V gene is TRBV14, the J gene TRBJ2-1; no clear D. CDR3 DNA: TGTGCCAGCAGCCAAGGGGTATGGCTCCGAGGTGAGCAGTTCTTC. This codes for CASSQGVWLRGEQFF.